This TCR beta chain was recorded in a study of breast tumors, draining lymph nodes, adjacent tissues. The CDR3 spans 14 residues. Germline V lookup: CDR1 GTSNPN, CDR2 SVGIG (reference sequence). V lost 2 bases and J 9 bases, leaving 17 bases between the germline ends. The lymph nodes were axillary draining lymph nodes from breast cancer patients. Each CDR3 protein is one row after TCRdb ran MiXCR on the multiplex PCR reads. The profile shows about 180,000 distinct CDR3 sequences, 33% of them singletons. Ten or more counts support this clonotype. V and J are TRBV30 and TRBJ2-1, with D possibly being TRBD2 (5 bases). This sequence originates from a female donor with breast cancer. Some clones in this sample may be carry-over from other donors' samples. The material sequenced was axillary lymph node tissue. CDR3 nucleotide sequence: TGTGCCTGGAGTCGGAACCTAGCATTAACTGAGCAGTTCTTC. It codes for CAWSRNLALTEQFF.